This TCR beta chain is drawn from a study of control samples from healthy donors and cancer patients. Germline-derived CDR1 and CDR2 are GTSNPN and SVGIG (reference sequence). The CDR3 consists of 11 residues. The V end was cut by 8 bases, the J end by 4 bases, with 11 bases between. Clones were sequenced by immunoSEQ multiplex PCR, and TCRdb holds only the in-frame ones, with some missing. The table records 150,000 or so clones, over 85% of them present only once. The sequence came from a man between 18 and 35 years old in good health. The chain employs TRBV30 and TRBJ1-2; D remains unclear. The source material was blood. CDR3 region: CARRRGYGYTF. The CDR3, as DNA: TGTGCCCGACGACGTGGCTATGGCTACACCTTC.